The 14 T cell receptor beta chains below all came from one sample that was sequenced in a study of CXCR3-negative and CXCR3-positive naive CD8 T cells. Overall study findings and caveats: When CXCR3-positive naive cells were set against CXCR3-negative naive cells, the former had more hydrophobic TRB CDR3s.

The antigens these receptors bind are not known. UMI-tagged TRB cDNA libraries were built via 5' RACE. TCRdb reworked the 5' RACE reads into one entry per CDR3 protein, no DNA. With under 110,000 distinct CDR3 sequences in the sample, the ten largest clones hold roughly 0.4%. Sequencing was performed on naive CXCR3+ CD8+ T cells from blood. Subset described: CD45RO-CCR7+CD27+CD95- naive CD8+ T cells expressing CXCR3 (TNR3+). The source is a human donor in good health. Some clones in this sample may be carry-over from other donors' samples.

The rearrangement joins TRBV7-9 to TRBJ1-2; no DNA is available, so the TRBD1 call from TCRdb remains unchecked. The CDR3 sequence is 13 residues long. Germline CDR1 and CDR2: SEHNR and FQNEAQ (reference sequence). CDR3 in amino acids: CASSSSRGQGYTF.

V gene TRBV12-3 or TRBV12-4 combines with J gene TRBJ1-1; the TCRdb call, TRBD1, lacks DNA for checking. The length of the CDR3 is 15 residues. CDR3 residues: CASSLVGQLNTEAFF.

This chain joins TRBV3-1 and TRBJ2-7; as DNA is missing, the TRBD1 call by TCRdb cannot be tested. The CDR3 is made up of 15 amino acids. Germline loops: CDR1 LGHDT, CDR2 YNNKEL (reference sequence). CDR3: CASSQPGAQPGEQYF.

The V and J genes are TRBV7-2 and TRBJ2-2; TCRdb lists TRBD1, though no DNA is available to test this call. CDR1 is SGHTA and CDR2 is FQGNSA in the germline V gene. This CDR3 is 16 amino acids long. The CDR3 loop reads CASSGFLQVLTGELFF.

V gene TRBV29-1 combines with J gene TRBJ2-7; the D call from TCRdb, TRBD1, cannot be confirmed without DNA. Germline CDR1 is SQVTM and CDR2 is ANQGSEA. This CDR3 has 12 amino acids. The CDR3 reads CSAPGIFGEQYF.

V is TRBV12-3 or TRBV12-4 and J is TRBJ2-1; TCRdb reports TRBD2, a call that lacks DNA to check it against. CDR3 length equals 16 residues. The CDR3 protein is CASSLVGQSSDNEQFF.

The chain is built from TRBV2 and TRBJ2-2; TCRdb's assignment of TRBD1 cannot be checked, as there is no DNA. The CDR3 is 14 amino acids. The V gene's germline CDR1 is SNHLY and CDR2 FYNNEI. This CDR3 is CASSETGGTGELFF.

CDR3 region: CASSVDLGREKLFF. The chain carries TRBV9 and TRBJ1-4. This CDR3 contains 14 residues. Per the germline V gene, CDR1 is SGDLS and CDR2 is YYNGEE.

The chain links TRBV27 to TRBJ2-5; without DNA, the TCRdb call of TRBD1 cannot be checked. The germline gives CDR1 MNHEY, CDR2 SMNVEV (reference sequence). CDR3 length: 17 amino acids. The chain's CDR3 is CAPVPGSGGSPEETQYF.

CDR3 loop: CSVLNRQRYYGYTF. The J gene is TRBJ1-2, the V gene TRBV29-1; TCRdb reports TRBD1, a call that lacks DNA to check it against. The CDR3 runs 14 residues. Germline CDR1 and CDR2: SQVTM and ANQGSEA.

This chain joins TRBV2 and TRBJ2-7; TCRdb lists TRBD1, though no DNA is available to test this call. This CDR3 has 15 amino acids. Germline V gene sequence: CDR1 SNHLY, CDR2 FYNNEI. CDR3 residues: CASRETGTGSYEQYF.

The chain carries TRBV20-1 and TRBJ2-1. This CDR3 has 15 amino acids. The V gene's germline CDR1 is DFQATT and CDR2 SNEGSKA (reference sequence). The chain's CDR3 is CSARDLAVSYNEQFF.

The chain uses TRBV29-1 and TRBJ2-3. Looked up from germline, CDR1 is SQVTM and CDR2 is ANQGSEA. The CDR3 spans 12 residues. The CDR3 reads CSVLGVTDTQYF.

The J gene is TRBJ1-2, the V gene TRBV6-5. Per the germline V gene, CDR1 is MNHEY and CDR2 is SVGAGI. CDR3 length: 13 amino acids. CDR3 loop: CASSYGPNYGYTF.